This TCR beta chain is from a study of blood T cell repertoires in COVID-19. Measured with immunoSEQ multiplex PCR; TCRdb has only the in-frame clones, and not every one. The table includes 300,000 to 450,000 clones, more than 70% detected once. Germline V gives CDR1 SGHTA, CDR2 FQGNSA. The CDR3 loop spans 17 amino acids. Trimming cost V 4 bases and J 4 bases; bases outside gene matches: 13. This receptor was identified in a man aged 25-45 years who had recovered from COVID-19. The sample consisted of PBMCs or T cells enriched from blood (not recorded which). The chain couples TRBV7-2 to TRBJ1-2, with 9 positions matching TRBD1. CDR3 protein: CASSSMMGQGESYGYTF. CDR3 DNA sequence: TGTGCCAGCAGCTCTATGATGGGACAGGGCGAGTCCTATGGCTACACCTTC.